The source of this T cell receptor (beta chain) is a study of T cell repertoires in cytomegalovirus infection. TCRdb redid the calling of the reads with MiXCR, one entry per CDR3 protein. The data show about 900,000 distinct CDR3 sequences, roughly 31% seen once. This clonotype was seen more than once but under ten times. As yet, its antigen is unknown. Looked up from germline, CDR1 is LNHDA and CDR2 is SQIVND (reference sequence). This CDR3 spans 14 amino acids. Trimming shortened V by 7 bases and J by 4 bases, and 16 bases separated the two germline ends. Sequenced material: cultured CD8+ T cells from PBMCs, taken from culture after CMV antigen stimulation. This chain links TRBV19 with TRBJ1-2; tentative D call: TRBD1 (6 bases). This sequence originates from a human donor in good health (CMV status not recorded). Some clones in this sample may be carry-over from other donors' samples. The CDR3 DNA is TGTGCCAGTAAAAACAGGGAATTCCGCTATGGCTACACCTTC. Its translation: CASKNREFRYGYTF. Full variable domain (remainder filled in from reference TRBV19 and TRBJ1-2): DGGITQSPKYLFRKEGQNVTLSCEQNLNHDAMYWYRQDPGQGLRLIYYSQIVNDFQKGDIAEGYSVSREKKESFPLTVTSAQKNPTAFYLCASKNREFRYGYTFGSGTRLTVV.